This T cell receptor (beta chain) was recovered during a study of Graves' ophthalmopathy and Graves' hyperthyroidism. Study results and limitations: Most expanded thyroid clonotypes above 0.001 frequency also appeared in blood.

Germline CDR1 and CDR2: MNHNS and SASEGT. Deletions cut 3 bases from V and 7 bases from J, with 6 bases between. This CDR3 has 11 residues. Amplified TCR beta CDR3 regions were obtained using RNA transcripts as template. First-round RT-PCR used HTBI primers; second-round multiplex PCR followed. MiXCR, applied by TCRdb to the multiplex PCR reads, yields one record per CDR3 protein. The sample gives 200,000 to 250,000 distinct CDR3 sequences, about 22% of which show up once; roughly 40% is in the top ten. Where ophthalmopathy was present, donors had moderate-to-severe activity, CAS ≥3, NOSPECS ≥4 and duration under 3 months. The table lists this clonotype with many counts. The antigen is not known.

The sample comprised peripheral blood. The sequence came from a woman between 45 and 60 years old with Graves' ophthalmopathy. V is TRBV6-1 and J is TRBJ1-2; unclear D gene. CDR3 amino acids: CASSDRIGYTF. For the CDR3, the DNA is TGTGCCAGCAGTGATAGGATTGGCTACACCTTC.